This is a list of T cell receptor beta chains from one sample in a study of regulatory T cells in long-lasting Graves disease. TCRdb reprocessed the multiplex PCR reads with MiXCR, giving one entry per CDR3 protein. This table has about 440,000 distinct CDR3 sequences, over 15% appearing once. These data were also reused for a study on T cells in Graves' hyperthyroidism and ophthalmopathy.

The sequences come from peripheral blood mononuclear cells (PBMCs), collected at new diagnosis, from a patient treated with antithyroid drugs. The source of these receptors is a young woman with Graves disease. CDR3s include the opening cysteine and the closing phenylalanine or tryptophan. The order of the fields is D gene, J gene, V gene, CDR3 length, clone size, CDR3 protein, CDR3 DNA. The D gene is left open where the match is weak. Only part of the rows carry a size: once, few, many, or a class if the clone is expanded.

TRBD1	TRBJ1-1	TRBV10-1	13	-	CASQRTGNTEAFF	TGCGCCAGCCAAAGGACAGGGAATACTGAAGCTTTCTTT
-	TRBJ2-1	TRBV28	15	many	CASSPLGLTYNEQFF	TGTGCCAGCAGCCCGTTGGGACTGACCTACAATGAGCAGTTCTTC
-	TRBJ2-7	TRBV6-1	15	many	CASSEGGYISYEQYF	TGTGCCAGCAGTGAAGGTGGCTACATCTCCTACGAGCAGTACTTC
TRBD2	TRBJ2-5	TRBV20-1	15	-	CSARLAGGPQETQYF	TGCAGTGCTAGACTAGCGGGAGGGCCTCAAGAGACCCAGTACTTC
-	TRBJ1-1	TRBV6-2/TRBV6-3	15	few	CASRGGGAGGAEAFF	TGTGCCAGCAGGGGGGGAGGGGCCGGGGGCGCTGAAGCTTTCTTT
TRBD2	TRBJ2-5	TRBV20-1	13	few	CSARGGSQETQYF	TGCAGTGCTCGGGGCGGGAGCCAAGAGACCCAGTACTTC
-	TRBJ2-7	TRBV20-1	9	many	CSARPGPIF	TGCAGTGCTAGACCCGGGCCGATTTTC
TRBD1	TRBJ1-2	TRBV3-1	13	many	CASSTTGNYGYTF	TGTGCCAGCAGCACGACAGGGAACTATGGCTACACCTTC
-	TRBJ2-7	TRBV7-2	14	many	CASSLVWDSYEQYF	TGTGCCAGCAGCTTAGTTTGGGACTCCTACGAGCAGTACTTC
-	TRBJ2-7	TRBV7-6	14	many	CASSLGGPTYEQYF	TGTGCCAGCAGCTTGGGCGGTCCCACCTACGAGCAGTACTTC
TRBD2	TRBJ2-1	TRBV19	16	few	CASRAIGTSGYNEQFF	TGTGCCAGTAGAGCGATCGGGACTAGCGGATACAATGAGCAGTTCTTC
TRBD1	TRBJ1-5	TRBV11-2	16	-	CASSLIGTGGDQPQHF	TGTGCCAGCAGCTTGATCGGGACAGGGGGAGATCAGCCCCAGCATTTT
TRBD1	TRBJ2-7	TRBV7-6	16	-	CASSPGGGQGVYEQYF	TGTGCCAGCAGCCCCGGGGGGGGACAGGGGGTGTACGAGCAGTACTTC
-	TRBJ1-5	TRBV12-3/TRBV12-4	17	-	CASSLVGGGQGDQPQHF	TGTGCCAGCAGTTTAGTAGGGGGGGGGCAGGGAGACCAGCCCCAGCATTTT
TRBD1	TRBJ1-6	TRBV20-1	13	-	CSAPDRGDSPLHF	TGCAGTGCTCCGGACAGGGGGGATTCACCCCTCCACTTT
TRBD1	TRBJ1-1	TRBV28	13	many	CASSLYRGPEAFF	TGTGCCAGCAGCCTCTACAGGGGGCCTGAAGCTTTCTTT
-	TRBJ2-7	TRBV6-2/TRBV6-3	15	few	CASSKTSLNAYEQYF	TGTGCCAGCAGTAAAACTAGTCTGAATGCCTACGAGCAGTACTTC
TRBD1	TRBJ1-1	TRBV30	13	many	CAWAYYRGTEAFF	TGTGCCTGGGCTTACTACAGGGGAACTGAAGCTTTCTTT
TRBD1	TRBJ2-7	TRBV28	14	many	CASSLPGGLYEQYF	TGTGCCAGCAGTTTGCCAGGGGGCCTCTACGAGCAGTACTTC
TRBD2	TRBJ2-1	TRBV18	15	many	CASSPGLAGVSEQFF	TGTGCCAGCTCACCGGGACTAGCGGGAGTTAGTGAGCAGTTCTTC
-	TRBJ1-2	TRBV11-2	17	-	CASSLARGAPDRNGYTF	TGTGCCAGCAGCTTAGCTAGGGGGGCCCCAGATCGCAATGGCTACACCTTC
-	TRBJ2-1	TRBV29-1	13	many	CSVENGYLNEQFF	TGCAGCGTTGAAAACGGATACCTCAATGAGCAGTTCTTC
-	TRBJ1-2	TRBV6-2/TRBV6-3	13	-	CASRLGAFYGYTF	TGTGCCAGCAGGTTGGGCGCCTTCTATGGCTACACCTTC
-	TRBJ2-5	TRBV10-1	15	-	CASSELDNAQETQYF	TGCGCCAGCAGTGAGTTGGACAATGCACAAGAGACCCAGTACTTC
-	TRBJ2-7	TRBV11-2	13	many	CASSLVQGYEQYF	TGTGCCAGCAGCTTGGTTCAGGGCTACGAGCAGTACTTC
-	TRBJ1-3	TRBV6-1	16	-	CASSEDRGLSGNTIYF	TGTGCCAGCAGTGAAGACCGGGGCCTCTCTGGAAACACCATATATTTT
-	TRBJ2-7	TRBV5-4	15	many	CASSLDPRSSYEQYF	TGTGCCAGCAGCTTGGATCCGCGGAGCTCCTACGAGCAGTACTTC
-	TRBJ2-1	TRBV7-6	15	many	CASRPLGPRFNEQFF	TGTGCCAGCAGGCCACTGGGACCCCGTTTCAATGAGCAGTTCTTC
TRBD2	TRBJ2-1	TRBV5-1	16	many	CASSLDGTSGFNEQFF	TGCGCCAGCAGCTTGGATGGGACTAGCGGCTTCAATGAGCAGTTCTTC
-	TRBJ1-2	TRBV30	14	-	CAWRADLSGYGYTF	TGTGCCTGGAGGGCAGACCTTTCGGGCTATGGCTACACCTTC
-	TRBJ1-1	TRBV20-1	13	-	CSARDTMNTEAFF	TGCAGTGCTAGGGACACTATGAACACTGAAGCTTTCTTT
-	TRBJ1-5	TRBV28	16	-	CASSPRGQFLGQPQHF	TGTGCCAGCAGTCCCAGGGGACAATTCCTCGGTCAGCCCCAGCATTTT
TRBD2	TRBJ2-2	TRBV18	16	-	CASRRTSGEGTGELFF	TGTGCCAGCCGTCGGACTAGCGGGGAGGGGACCGGGGAGCTGTTTTTT
-	TRBJ1-6	TRBV20-1	12	-	CSARQDDSPLHF	TGCAGTGCCAGACAAGATGATTCACCCCTCCACTTT
-	TRBJ2-7	TRBV28	15	many	CASSGAGGDAYEQYF	TGTGCCAGCAGTGGCGCTGGCGGGGACGCCTACGAGCAGTACTTC
-	TRBJ1-2	TRBV12-3/TRBV12-4	14	many	CASSDAGSLGGYTF	TGTGCCAGCAGCGACGCGGGGTCGCTTGGCGGCTACACCTTC
-	TRBJ2-7	TRBV7-9	13	-	CASSLGESYERYF	TGTGCCAGCAGCTTAGGGGAATCCTACGAGCGGTACTTC
-	TRBJ2-1	TRBV14	13	many	CASSQDIWREQFF	TGTGCCAGCAGCCAAGATATTTGGCGGGAGCAGTTCTTC
-	TRBJ1-1	TRBV19	15	-	CASSIGTKGYTEAFF	TGTGCCAGTAGTATCGGGACAAAGGGTTACACTGAAGCTTTCTTT
TRBD1	TRBJ2-2	TRBV19	17	-	CASSITWTGADTGELFF	TGTGCCAGTAGTATTACCTGGACAGGGGCTGACACCGGGGAGCTGTTTTTT
TRBD2	TRBJ2-1	TRBV2	11	many	CASTLGLEQFF	TGTGCCAGCACCTTGGGACTAGAGCAGTTCTTC
-	TRBJ2-1	TRBV2	11	many	CASKFDNEQFF	TGTGCCAGCAAATTCGACAATGAGCAGTTCTTC
TRBD2	TRBJ2-1	TRBV29-1	15	many	CSVEDRGSGSNEQFF	TGCAGCGTTGAAGATCGGGGTAGCGGGAGCAATGAGCAGTTCTTC
-	TRBJ1-1	TRBV20-1	14	-	CSAPFTETNTEAFF	TGCAGTGCTCCTTTCACCGAGACCAACACTGAAGCTTTCTTT
TRBD2	TRBJ2-3	TRBV3-1	14	many	CASSQRGGADTQYF	TGTGCCAGCAGCCAACGGGGGGGCGCAGATACGCAGTATTTT
TRBD1	TRBJ1-4	TRBV6-1	15	many	CASSTTGGVGEKLFF	TGTGCCAGCAGTACGACAGGGGGAGTCGGTGAAAAACTGTTTTTT
-	TRBJ2-2	TRBV5-4	13	few	CASSGADTGELFF	TGTGCCAGCAGCGGAGCAGACACCGGGGAGCTGTTTTTT
-	TRBJ1-5	TRBV5-5	16	few	CASSSLTVGGNQPQHF	TGTGCCAGCAGCTCATTGACAGTCGGTGGGAATCAGCCCCAGCATTTT
TRBD1	TRBJ1-6	TRBV28	16	few	CASNARDRLDNSPLHF	TGTGCCAGCAATGCGCGGGACAGGCTCGATAATTCACCCCTCCACTTT
-	TRBJ2-3	TRBV28	16	many	CASSSGQRVGTDTQYF	TGTGCCAGCAGTAGCGGACAGAGGGTGGGCACAGATACGCAGTATTTT
-	TRBJ1-6	TRBV28	14	many	CASSLGQFNSPLHF	TGTGCCAGCAGCCTCGGACAGTTTAATTCACCCCTCCACTTT
TRBD1	TRBJ2-7	TRBV20-1	19	-	CSARDYDRDRGAFPYEQYF	TGCAGTGCTAGAGATTACGACCGGGACAGGGGGGCCTTTCCCTACGAGCAGTACTTC
-	TRBJ1-5	TRBV7-9	13	-	CASSTEGNQPQHF	TGTGCCAGCAGCACCGAGGGGAATCAGCCCCAGCATTTT
-	TRBJ1-1	TRBV28	12	many	CASSQVMTEAFF	TGTGCCAGCAGCCAAGTTATGACTGAAGCTTTCTTT
-	TRBJ2-7	TRBV12-5	16	-	CASGLGPRGRYYEQYF	TGTGCTAGTGGTTTGGGGCCACGGGGGAGGTACTACGAGCAGTACTTC